The present T cell receptor beta chain was sequenced within a study of shared T cell receptors in the human thymus. The CDR3 is 14 residues long. Trimming left V 2 bases short and J 6 bases short, with 14 bases between. CDR1 is MDHEN, CDR2 SYDVKM, per germline. The method was immunoSEQ multiplex PCR; TCRdb's version includes in-frame clones alone and lacks a portion of them. This sample has approximately 580,000 clones, with around three quarters found just once. The same data also contributed to another study, on human thymus T cells. That paper notes: Corrective surgery for congenital heart defects was being performed on the healthy Finnish infants who served as donors. Resections that were taken during corrective heart surgery supplied the thymus tissue. V and J gene usage appeared biased in thymic and blood repertoires.

The sequence was collected from a boy under two years old with a congenital heart defect. Material: thymocytes. The rearrangement links TRBV28 to TRBJ2-7; the D gene is possibly TRBD1 (5 bases). The CDR3 protein is CASSLRQGSGEQYF. CDR3 in DNA: TGTGCCAGCAGTTTACGTCAGGGCTCGGGCGAGCAGTACTTC.